The subject of this entry is one T cell receptor (beta chain). What it recognizes is unknown. This sample was included in a study of PD-1 blockade in classical Hodgkin lymphoma. Study-wide findings and caveats: TCR diversity rose significantly by C4D1 in CD4+ but not CD8+ cells. Complete responders had baseline diversity similar to newly diagnosed patients. When set against healthy donors, newly diagnosed patients were reported to show lower baseline TCR diversity. Some patients began nivolumab under 1 year after ASCT. These patients were excluded from later analyses.

Profiled with immunoSEQ multiplex PCR; TCRdb holds only in-frame clones, not every one. The data contain more than 50,000 clones, 65% to 75% of them singletons. There was relapse after autologous stem cell transplantation in every patient, and there was variation in brentuximab vedotin exposure. The input for sequencing was peripheral blood mononuclear cells (PBMCs), taken before the second cycle of nivolumab. This TCR came from a human donor with classical Hodgkin lymphoma.

The CDR3 sequence: CASSLRVQTADYGYTF. The CDR3 nucleotides are TGCGCCAGCAGCTTGAGGGTCCAAACAGCCGACTATGGCTACACCTTC. The chain recombines TRBV5-1 with TRBJ1-2, with D unclear. V lost 1 base and J lost 3, with 16 bases in between. CDR1 and CDR2 from the germline V gene are SGHRS and YFSETQ. The CDR3 length is 16 residues.